The present T cell receptor (beta chain) was sequenced within a study of T cell responses to AZD1222 COVID-19 vaccine. Repertoires were generated with immunoSEQ multiplex PCR, while TCRdb's copy carries only in-frame clones and drops some. The table includes 100,000 to 150,000 clones, 89% detected once. V was shortened by 4 bases and J by 6 bases, with 11 bases between the two germline ends. The CDR3 is 13 residues long. CDR1 is MDHEN and CDR2 is SYDVKM in the germline V gene. The specimen was peripheral blood, collected on day 0 of AZD1222 vaccination. The rearrangement links TRBV28 to TRBJ2-3; D possibly corresponds to TRBD1 (5 bases). The source of this sequence is an adult in good health. CDR3: CASSWSPGDTQYF. CDR3 nucleotide sequence: TGTGCCAGCAGTTGGTCCCCAGGGGATACGCAGTATTTT.